This T cell receptor beta chain was retrieved from a study of cytomegalovirus exposure and HLA in healthy donors. Across the whole study: About 85 million unique TCRs from HLA-typed donors were held in an early release of data.

PCR involved 60 Vbeta and 13 Jbeta primers. Produced via immunoSEQ multiplex PCR; TCRdb's table is partial and in-frame only. This listing includes about 200,000 clones. A remark on this clone: What it binds is not known.

The donors (healthy individuals) were bone marrow donors. The germline CDR1 and CDR2 sequences are SGHTA and FQGTGA. The CDR3 length is 13 residues. V lost 2 bases, J lost 6 bases, and 11 bases lay in between. General study points: Indistinguishable V segments such as TRBV6-2 and TRBV6-3 were excluded. Presence/absence results assume similar sequencing depth per donor, which may not hold.

The material sequenced was PBMCs. The receptor was isolated from a girl aged 2-15 years in good health and CMV-seropositive. This chain connects TRBV7-3 to TRBJ2-7; tentative D call: TRBD1 (5 bases). The CDR3 reads CASSLQGRGEQYF. The CDR3 DNA reads as TGTGCCAGCAGCTTACAGGGTCGCGGCGAGCAGTACTTC.